The 5 T cell receptor beta chains listed next were all sequenced from one sample in a study of PD-1 blockade in classical Hodgkin lymphoma. Relapses following autologous stem cell transplantation were seen in all patients, with brentuximab vedotin exposure varying. CD8+ T cells were isolated from thawed PBMCs by magnetic negative selection. Produced via immunoSEQ multiplex PCR; TCRdb's table is partial and in-frame only. The table shows 5,500 to 7,000 clones, with 82% occurring only once. The material was CD8+ T cells from blood, obtained at baseline. All receptors come from a human donor with classical Hodgkin lymphoma.

This clone has only a few counts. The chain couples TRBV6-6 to TRBJ2-2; the D is unclear. The CDR3 loop spans 16 amino acids. V was shortened by 2 bases and J by 0 bases, with 10 bases between the two germline ends. Germline-derived CDR1 and CDR2 are MNHNY and SVGAGI (reference sequence). The CDR3 here is CASSYDIVSNTGELFF. For the CDR3, the DNA is TGTGCCAGCAGTTACGATATTGTCTCGAACACCGGGGAGCTGTTTTTT.

This clone was detected only a few times. The rearrangement links TRBV2 to TRBJ1-4; D remains unclear. V was clipped by 2 bases and J by 1 base, with 14 bases between them. The CDR3 spans 17 residues. Germline assignment: CDR1 SNHLY and CDR2 FYNNEI. CDR3 nucleotides: TGTGCCAGCAGTGAATATTGGGATATCGGAACTAATGAAAAACTGTTTTTT. Translation gives CASSEYWDIGTNEKLFF.

J is TRBJ2-7 and V is TRBV2; 9 bases are a match to TRBD1. Germline lookup yields CDR1 SNHLY and CDR2 FYNNEI. The CDR3 is 18 amino acids. The V segment lost 6 bases and the J segment 1 base; nucleotides outside the gene matches: 16. In nucleotides, the CDR3 is TGTGCCAGCAGCGCATCCGGGACAGGGTTTCTGGTATCCTACGAGCAGTACTTC. This sequence encodes CASSASGTGFLVSYEQYF.

The chain links TRBV4-3 to TRBJ1-1; 8 bases fit TRBD1. The CDR3 has 15 amino acids. CDR1 is LGHNA, CDR2 YSLEER, per germline. V gave up 1 base and J gave up 5 bases; unmatched junction bases: 6. The CDR3 nucleotides read TGCGCCAGCAGCCAAGCCGCCAGGGGGCGGACTGAAGCTTTCTTT. Residues: CASSQAARGRTEAFF.

The chain carries TRBV19 and TRBJ1-2, with D possibly TRBD1 on 5 matching bases. From germline, CDR1 is LNHDA and CDR2 SQIVND (reference sequence). The germline V and J ends were trimmed by 11 bases and 8 bases, with 18 bases remaining between them. This CDR3 has 12 residues. The CDR3 bases are TGTGCCTCCCAAGAAGGGGCGTGGGGCTACACCTTC. This sequence encodes CASQEGAWGYTF.